This record covers a single T cell receptor (beta chain). The table came from immunoSEQ multiplex PCR; TCRdb's copy has only in-frame clones and leaves some out. The sample gives roughly 100,000 clones, approximately 91% of which show up once; approximately 3.7% is in the top ten. This entry belongs to a study of T cell changes during pregnancy in multiple sclerosis. Here the sequenced sample was peripheral blood, taken after pregnancy. The sequence came from a female donor with multiple sclerosis, enrolled in a pregnancy study.

This CDR3 is CASSLVQGGTEAFF. CDR3 sequence (DNA): TGTGCCAGCAGCTTAGTACAGGGGGGGACTGAAGCTTTCTTT. The gene calls are TRBV7-9 and TRBJ1-1, with 8 positions matching TRBD1. Germline CDR1 and CDR2: SEHNR and FQNEAQ (reference sequence). The V and J ends lost 1 base and 5 bases, in that order; junction bases with no gene match: 3. The CDR3 is made up of 14 amino acids.